The 10 T cell receptor beta chains below come from one sample, sequenced in a study of post-analysis software for immune sequencing data. The antigens of these receptors remain unknown. Unique molecular identifiers were carried by the TCR beta cDNA libraries. Each CDR3 protein is one row after TCRdb ran MiXCR on the PCR reads. The sample lists 650,000 to 900,000 distinct CDR3 sequences; just over 45% were seen once. Broader study findings: With TRBV5-6, TRBV5-1 and TRBV20-1 included, five TRBV segments were more frequent in patients than in controls.

Sequencing input: blood. The receptors originated from a girl aged 5-17 years with multiple sclerosis.

This chain joins TRBV11-2 and TRBJ2-5; D remains unclear. The J call may be mistaken, given a closer DNA end match to TRBJ2-7. CDR3 length equals 13 residues. In germline, CDR1 is SGHAT, CDR2 FQNNGV. CDR3 nucleotide sequence: TGTGCCAGCAAACACAAAGGGTGGGGCGAGCAGTACTTC. Its protein product is CASKHKGWGEQYF.

This clonotype was seen only a few times. This rearrangement joins TRBV20-1 to TRBJ2-7; no firm D call. The CDR3 is 13 amino acids. V was trimmed by 3 bases and J by 2 bases, leaving 11 bases between them. Germline assignment: CDR1 DFQATT and CDR2 SNEGSKA (reference sequence). CDR3 in amino acids: CSASDRVTYEQYF. The CDR3, as DNA: TGCAGTGCTAGTGACCGGGTAACCTACGAGCAGTACTTC.

This clonotype was seen ten or more times. The chain recombines TRBV12-3 or TRBV12-4 with TRBJ1-1; D remains unclear. The CDR3 has 13 amino acids. Trimming removed 3 bases at V and 3 bases at J, with 8 bases between. CDR3 DNA sequence: TGTGCCAGCAGTTTGAGAGGAGACACTGAAGCTTTCTTT. Amino acid sequence: CASSLRGDTEAFF.

The table lists this clonotype with a few counts. The CDR3, as DNA: TGTGCCAGCAGCGTGACCCACCAGAGGAGGGATACGCAGTATTTT. Translated: CASSVTHQRRDTQYF. The J gene is TRBJ2-3, the V gene TRBV9, with D possibly being TRBD2 (5 bases). This CDR3 comprises 15 residues. CDR1 SGDLS and CDR2 YYNGEE come from the germline V gene. V lost 2 bases and J 6 bases, leaving 16 bases between the germline ends.

Here the CDR3 DNA reads TGTGCCAGCAGCTTAACTTCCGACCCCTCGGCCTATGGCTACACCTTC. Translating gives CASSLTSDPSAYGYTF. J is TRBJ1-2 and V is TRBV7-2; D unresolved. Germline lookup yields CDR1 SGHTA and CDR2 FQGNSA. V was shortened by 2 bases and J by 4 bases, with 17 bases between the two germline ends. The CDR3 contains 16 residues.

A few counts support this clonotype. The rearrangement links TRBV28 to TRBJ1-2; D not resolved. From germline, CDR1 is MDHEN and CDR2 SYDVKM. V lost 9 bases and J 8 bases, leaving 10 bases between the germline ends. This CDR3 has 10 amino acids. CDR3 amino acids: CASGLGGYTF. For the CDR3, the DNA is TGTGCCAGTGGACTCGGCGGCTACACCTTC.

V gene TRBV7-3 combines with J gene TRBJ2-4; TRBD1 aligns across 10 bases. Judging by the DNA end, TRBJ2-7 fits better; the J call may be wrong. This CDR3 has 16 residues. Germline loops: CDR1 SGHTA, CDR2 FQGTGA. The CDR3 protein is CASSLAGTGANYEQYF. CDR3 in DNA: TGTGCCAGCAGCTTGGCTGGGACAGGGGCCAACTACGAGCAGTACTTC.

The chain employs TRBV28 and TRBJ2-1; 11 nucleotides match TRBD2. V was pared by 5 bases and J by 9 bases, with 6 bases of the junction left unmatched. Germline CDR1 reads MDHEN; CDR2 reads SYDVKM. CDR3 length equals 14 residues. CDR3 nucleotides: TGTGCCAGCAGTACGGGACTAGCGGATGGTGAGCAGTTCTTC. Encoded protein: CASSTGLADGEQFF.

CDR3 sequence (DNA): TGTGCCACTAATCGGGACAACTTTCTCCAAGAGACCCAGTACTTC. The encoded protein is CATNRDNFLQETQYF. This chain joins TRBV10-3 and TRBJ2-5, with a weak D call TRBD1 (6 bases). The V gene lost 10 bases and the J gene lost 1 base, with 19 bases spanning the gap. The CDR3 runs to 15 residues. Per the germline V gene, CDR1 is ENHRY and CDR2 is SYGVKD.

J is TRBJ2-2 and V is TRBV3-1, with no clear D. The germline gives CDR1 LGHDT, CDR2 YNNKEL (reference sequence). Trimming removed 1 base at V and 4 bases at J, with 7 bases between. There are 14 residues in the CDR3. As DNA, the CDR3 is TGTGCCAGCAGCCAAGGGACCGCCACCGGGGAGCTGTTTTTT. This encodes CASSQGTATGELFF.